Shown below are 2 T cell receptor beta chains from a single sample sequenced in a study of CD8 T cells in Susac syndrome. Random hexamers primed reverse transcription of roughly 0.45 to 1 ug RNA. TCRdb ran MiXCR on the immunoSEQ multiplex PCR reads and lists one entry per CDR3 protein. The table shows some 150,000 distinct CDR3 sequences, with 85% to 95% occurring only once. The specimen sequenced was CD8+ T cells from PBMCs. The receptors come from a human donor with multiple sclerosis.

This chain joins TRBV12-3 or TRBV12-4 and TRBJ2-2, with D possibly matching TRBD1 (5 bases). The CDR3 has 16 residues. Trimming left V 6 bases short and J 2 bases short, with 16 bases between. CDR3 nucleotides: TGTGCCAGCAGAGATATAGGGGCCCCAAACACCGGGGAGCTGTTTTTT. As protein: CASRDIGAPNTGELFF.

This chain joins TRBV9 and TRBJ2-6; D might be TRBD1 or TRBD2, each matching 6 bases. CDR1 and CDR2 from the germline V gene are SGDLS and YYNGEE. Trimming left V 0 bases short and J 0 bases short, with 19 bases between. This CDR3 spans 20 amino acids. CDR3 DNA sequence: TGTGCCAGCAGCGTAGCTACAAGGGGGGACCGCATCTCTGGGGCCAACGTCCTGACTTTC. Residues: CASSVATRGDRISGANVLTF.